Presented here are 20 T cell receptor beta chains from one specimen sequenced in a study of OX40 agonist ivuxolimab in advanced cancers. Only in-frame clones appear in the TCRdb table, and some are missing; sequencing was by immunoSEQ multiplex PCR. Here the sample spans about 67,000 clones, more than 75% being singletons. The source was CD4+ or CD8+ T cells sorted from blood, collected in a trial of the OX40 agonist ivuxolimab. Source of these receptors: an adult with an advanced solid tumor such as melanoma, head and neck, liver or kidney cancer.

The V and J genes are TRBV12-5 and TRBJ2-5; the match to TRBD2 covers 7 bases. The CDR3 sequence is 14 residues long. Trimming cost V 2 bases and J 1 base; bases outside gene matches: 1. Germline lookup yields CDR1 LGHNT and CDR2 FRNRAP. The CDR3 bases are TGTGCTAGTGGTTTGAGCGGGGCCCAAGAGACCCAGTACTTC. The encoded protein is CASGLSGAQETQYF.

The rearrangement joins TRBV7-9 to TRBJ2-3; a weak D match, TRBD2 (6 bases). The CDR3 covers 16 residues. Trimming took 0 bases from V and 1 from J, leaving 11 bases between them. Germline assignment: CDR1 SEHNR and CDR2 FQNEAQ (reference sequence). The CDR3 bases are TGTGCCAGCAGCTTAGCGGAGGGCCTGCGCACAGATACGCAGTATTTT. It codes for CASSLAEGLRTDTQYF.

The CDR3 loop is CASSLKGLGDTQYF. The CDR3 region has the DNA TGTGCCAGCAGCTTAAAGGGCCTGGGAGATACGCAGTATTTT. The rearrangement joins TRBV7-9 to TRBJ2-3; D is unresolved. In germline, CDR1 is SEHNR, CDR2 FQNEAQ (reference sequence). This CDR3 is 14 amino acids long. V was cut by 2 bases and J by 5 bases, with 11 bases left in between.

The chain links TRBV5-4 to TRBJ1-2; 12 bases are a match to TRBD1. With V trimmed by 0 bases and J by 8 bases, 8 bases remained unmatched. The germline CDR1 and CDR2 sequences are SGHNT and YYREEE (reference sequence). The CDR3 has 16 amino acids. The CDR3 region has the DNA TGTGCCAGCAGCTTGGCTGCCGGGACAGGGGGCAGGGGCTACACCTTC. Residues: CASSLAAGTGGRGYTF.

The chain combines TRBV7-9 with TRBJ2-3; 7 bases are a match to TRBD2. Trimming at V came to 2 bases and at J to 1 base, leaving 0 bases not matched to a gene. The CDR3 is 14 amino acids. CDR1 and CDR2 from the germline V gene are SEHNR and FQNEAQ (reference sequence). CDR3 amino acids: CASSLTSGTDTQYF. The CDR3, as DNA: TGTGCCAGCAGCTTAACTAGCGGCACAGATACGCAGTATTTT.

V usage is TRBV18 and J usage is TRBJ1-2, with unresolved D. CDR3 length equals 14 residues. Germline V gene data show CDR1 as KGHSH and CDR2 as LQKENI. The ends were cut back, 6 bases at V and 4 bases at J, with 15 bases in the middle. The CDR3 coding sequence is TGTGCCAGCTCGCCTGCGGGCCAAGGCTATGGCTACACCTTC. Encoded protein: CASSPAGQGYGYTF.

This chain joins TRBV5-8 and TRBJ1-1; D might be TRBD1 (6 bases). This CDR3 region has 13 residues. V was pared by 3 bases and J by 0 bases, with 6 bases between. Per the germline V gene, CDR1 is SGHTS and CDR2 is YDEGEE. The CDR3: CASSWTVNTEAFF. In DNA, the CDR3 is TGTGCCAGCAGCTGGACAGTGAACACTGAAGCTTTCTTT.

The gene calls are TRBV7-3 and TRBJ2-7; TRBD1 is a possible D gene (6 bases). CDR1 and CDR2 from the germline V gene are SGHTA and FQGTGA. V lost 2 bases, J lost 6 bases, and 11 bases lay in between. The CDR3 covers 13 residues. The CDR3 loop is CASSLGGRGEQYF. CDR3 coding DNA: TGTGCCAGCAGCTTAGGGGGCCGAGGCGAGCAGTACTTC.

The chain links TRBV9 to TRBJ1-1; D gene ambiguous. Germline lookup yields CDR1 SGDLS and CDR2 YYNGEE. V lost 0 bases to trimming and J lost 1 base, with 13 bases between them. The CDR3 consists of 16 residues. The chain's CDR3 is CASSVGDRRENTEAFF. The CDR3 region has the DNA TGTGCCAGCAGCGTAGGTGACCGCCGAGAGAACACTGAAGCTTTCTTT.

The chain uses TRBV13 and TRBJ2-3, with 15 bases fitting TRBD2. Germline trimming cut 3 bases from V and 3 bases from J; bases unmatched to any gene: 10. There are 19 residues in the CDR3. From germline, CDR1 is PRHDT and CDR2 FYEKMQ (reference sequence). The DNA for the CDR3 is TGTGCCAGCAGCTTCACCTGGACTAGCGGGAGGGCCGGGACAGATACGCAGTATTTT. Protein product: CASSFTWTSGRAGTDTQYF.

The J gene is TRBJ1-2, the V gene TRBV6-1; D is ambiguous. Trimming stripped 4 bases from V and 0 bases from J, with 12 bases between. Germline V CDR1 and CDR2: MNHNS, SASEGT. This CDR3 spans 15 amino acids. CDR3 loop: CASSASTLANYGYTF. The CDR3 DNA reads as TGTGCCAGCAGTGCGTCCACACTAGCTAACTATGGCTACACCTTC.

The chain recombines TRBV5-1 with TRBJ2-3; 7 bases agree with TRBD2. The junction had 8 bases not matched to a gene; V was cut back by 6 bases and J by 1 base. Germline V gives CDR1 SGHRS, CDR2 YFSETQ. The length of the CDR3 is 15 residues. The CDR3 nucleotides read TGCGCCAGCACCAACCTAGCGGCCGGCACAGATACGCAGTATTTT. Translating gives CASTNLAAGTDTQYF.

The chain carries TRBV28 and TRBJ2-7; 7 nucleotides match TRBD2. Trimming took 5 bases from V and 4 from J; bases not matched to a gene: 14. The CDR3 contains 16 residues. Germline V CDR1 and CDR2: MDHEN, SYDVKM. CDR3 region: CASSPPPWLAAYEQYF. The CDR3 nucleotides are TGTGCCAGCAGTCCCCCTCCCTGGCTAGCGGCGTACGAGCAGTACTTC.

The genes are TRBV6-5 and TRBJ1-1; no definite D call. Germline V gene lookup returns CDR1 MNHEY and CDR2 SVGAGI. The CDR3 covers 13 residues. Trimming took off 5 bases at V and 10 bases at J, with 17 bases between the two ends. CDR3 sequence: CASSNGLSVGAFF. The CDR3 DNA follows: TGTGCCAGCAGTAACGGACTTTCAGTAGGAGCTTTCTTT.

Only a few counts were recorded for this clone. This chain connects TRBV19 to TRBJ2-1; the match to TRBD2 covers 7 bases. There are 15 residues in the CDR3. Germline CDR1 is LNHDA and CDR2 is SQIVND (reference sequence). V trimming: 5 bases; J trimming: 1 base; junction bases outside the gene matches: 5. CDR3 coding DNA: TGTGCCAGTAGTGAGGCGCGGGGGTCCTACAATGAGCAGTTCTTC. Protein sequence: CASSEARGSYNEQFF.

The DNA of the CDR3 is TGCGCCAGCAGCTTGGTTGGCAATAGCGACGAGCAGTACTTC. Protein sequence: CASSLVGNSDEQYF. The genes are TRBV5-1 and TRBJ2-7; perhaps TRBD2 as D (5 bases). CDR1 is SGHRS and CDR2 is YFSETQ in the germline V gene. V was pared by 0 bases and J by 5 bases, with 12 bases between. The length of the CDR3 is 14 residues. The variable domain in full, completed from reference TRBV5-1 and TRBJ2-7, reads KAGVTQTPRYLIKTRGQQVTLSCSPISGHRSVSWYQQTPGQGLQFLFEYFSETQRNKGNFPGRFSGRQFSNSRSEMNVSTLELGDSALYLCASSLVGNSDEQYFGPGTRLTVT.

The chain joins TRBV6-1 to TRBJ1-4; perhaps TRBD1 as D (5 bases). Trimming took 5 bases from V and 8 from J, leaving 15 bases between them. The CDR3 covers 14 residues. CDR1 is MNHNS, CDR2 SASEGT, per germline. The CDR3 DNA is TGTGCCAGCAGTCCGGGACTCGGGCGGGAAAAACTGTTTTTT. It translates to CASSPGLGREKLFF.

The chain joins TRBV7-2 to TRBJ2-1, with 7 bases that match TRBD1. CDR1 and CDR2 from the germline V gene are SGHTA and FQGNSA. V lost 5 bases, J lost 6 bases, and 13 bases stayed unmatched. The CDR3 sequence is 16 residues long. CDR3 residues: CASSPRRGDSPNEQFF. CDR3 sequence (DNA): TGTGCCAGCAGCCCCCGTCGTGGGGACAGCCCCAATGAGCAGTTCTTC.

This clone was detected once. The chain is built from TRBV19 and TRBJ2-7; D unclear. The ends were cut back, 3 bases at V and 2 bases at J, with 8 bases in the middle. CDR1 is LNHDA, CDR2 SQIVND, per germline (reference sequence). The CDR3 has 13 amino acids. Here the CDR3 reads CASSIQGTYEQYF. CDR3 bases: TGTGCCAGTAGTATTCAAGGCACCTACGAGCAGTACTTC.

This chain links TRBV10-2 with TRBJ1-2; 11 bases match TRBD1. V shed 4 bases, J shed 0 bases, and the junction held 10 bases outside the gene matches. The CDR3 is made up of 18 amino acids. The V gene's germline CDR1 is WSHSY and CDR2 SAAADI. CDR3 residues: CASSGLLGQGEANYGYTF. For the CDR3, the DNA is TGCGCCAGCAGTGGCCTGTTGGGACAGGGGGAAGCTAACTATGGCTACACCTTC.